The 14 T cell receptor beta chains below all came from one sample that was sequenced in a study of tumor-infiltrating lymphocytes in primary liver carcinoma. The researchers produced TCR beta cDNA from 500 to 550 ng total RNA with a constant-region primer. It was through three nested multiplex PCR rounds of slightly modified ARM-PCR that TCR beta libraries arose. In the first two PCR rounds, TRBV1-TRBV30 forward primers were paired with a C-beta reverse primer, and each round lasted approximately 10 cycles. MiXCR was run by TCRdb on the multiplex PCR reads, yielding one entry per CDR3 protein. The sample has under 200,000 distinct CDR3 sequences, 65% seen once. Germline DNA was also extracted, while the blood RNA originated from unsorted whole blood. The sample consisted of peripheral blood. These receptors were obtained from a woman in her fifties or sixties with primary liver carcinoma and hepatitis B virus infection.

Notes on this clonotype: With a much larger clone just one base away, this may be a read error. The chain couples TRBV6-1 to TRBJ2-7, with a tentative D call TRBD2 (5 bases). This CDR3 contains 14 residues. Germline lookup yields CDR1 MNHNS and CDR2 SASEGT. As DNA, the CDR3 is TGTGCCAGCAGTCTCACGGGAATCACCTACGGGCAGTACTTC. Translating it yields CASSLTGITYGQYF.

Points on this clonotype: The final CDR3 position lacks the conserved phenylalanine or tryptophan, pointing to a likely read error. The DNA is omitted, as the CDR3 cannot be located on it reliably, and the CDR3 follows TCRdb's listing. This CDR3 reads CASSRSGGAGYEHYL. The rearrangement joins TRBV5-1 to TRBJ2-7; TRBD1 is the table's D call, not checked against the DNA. The length of the CDR3 is 15 amino acids, counting both ends. Germline V gives CDR1 SGHRS, CDR2 YFSETQ.

This chain connects TRBV9 to TRBJ2-1; 8 nucleotides match TRBD2. The V gene's germline CDR1 is SGDLS and CDR2 YYNGEE. The CDR3 spans 15 residues. Germline trimming cut 2 bases from V and 5 bases from J; bases unmatched to any gene: 6. The CDR3, as DNA: TGTGCCAGCAGCGTTCAGGGACTAGTGGACAATGAGCAGTTCTTC. This encodes CASSVQGLVDNEQFF. Drawing the rest from reference TRBV9 and TRBJ2-1, the complete variable domain is DSGVTQTPKHLITATGQRVTLRCSPRSGDLSVYWYQQSLDQGLQFLIQYYNGEERAKGNILERFSAQQFPDLHSELNLSSLELGDSALYFCASSVQGLVDNEQFFGPGTRLTVL.

Relative to its sample, this clonotype is medium-sized. V gene TRBV11-2 combines with J gene TRBJ2-5, with D possibly being TRBD1 (7 bases). This CDR3 region has 14 residues. Germline CDR1 reads SGHAT; CDR2 reads FQNNGV. V gave up 4 bases and J gave up 3 bases, with 12 bases separating them. The CDR3 region is CASSSGGKKETQYF. The CDR3 region has the DNA TGTGCCAGCAGCTCAGGGGGGAAAAAAGAGACCCAGTACTTC.

Remarks on this clonotype: A clone one base away is much larger, so this may be a read error. The conserved closing phenylalanine or tryptophan is absent in this CDR3, likely reflecting a read error. The chain employs TRBV4-1 and TRBJ1-1; the match to TRBD1 covers 7 bases. Germline V CDR1 and CDR2: MGHRA, YSYEKL. V lost 3 bases, J lost 1 base, and 2 bases stayed unmatched. This CDR3 comprises 14 residues. The chain's CDR3 is CASSQWTGNTEAFS. CDR3 DNA sequence: TGCGCCAGCAGCCAGTGGACAGGGAACACTGAAGCTTTCTCT.

The gene calls are TRBV11-2 and TRBJ2-7; D gene unclear. The CDR3 length is 16 residues. Germline-derived CDR1 and CDR2 are SGHAT and FQNNGV. V dropped 1 base and J dropped 4 bases, with 17 bases sitting between them. The CDR3 loop reads CASSLAEDVTFYEQYF. Here the CDR3 DNA reads TGTGCCAGCAGCTTAGCCGAAGACGTGACTTTTTACGAGCAGTACTTC.

A word on this clonotype: A read error may explain this, as a much larger clone is one base away. The V call is TRBV4-1, the J call TRBJ1-6, with D tentatively TRBD1 (6 bases). Germline V lookup: CDR1 MGHRA, CDR2 YSYEKL. Trimming removed 1 base from V and 10 bases from J, with 14 bases in between. The length of the CDR3 is 15 residues. The CDR3 reads CASSQGGHSKSPLHF. CDR3 in DNA: TGCGCCAGCAGCCAAGGGGGACATTCCAAATCACCCCTCCACTTT.

Turning to this clonotype: The junction departs from the called germline gene at one end, perhaps through a read error. The chain joins TRBV6-2 or TRBV6-3 to TRBJ1-5, with D hard to call. Germline V gene data show CDR1 as MNHEY and CDR2 as SVGEGT. The CDR3 extends over 14 amino acids. This chain's CDR3 is CASSRSYSNEPQHF. CDR3 in DNA: TGTGCCAGTAGTCGATCCTATAGCAATGAGCCCCAGCATTTT.

With regard to this clonotype: A read error may explain this, as a much larger clone is one base away. The chain joins TRBV5-4 to TRBJ2-1; 13 nucleotides line up with TRBD2. From germline, CDR1 is SGHNT and CDR2 YYREEE (reference sequence). This CDR3 is built from 14 residues. CDR3 amino acids: CASSRRTSGSERFF. CDR3 sequence (DNA): TGTGCCAGCAGCCGCCGGACTAGCGGGAGTGAGCGGTTCTTC.

This clonotype was detected a few times. The genes are TRBV28 and TRBJ2-7; possibly TRBD1 or TRBD2 for D (5 bases each). V gave up 5 bases and J gave up 3 bases, with 17 bases separating them. CDR3 length equals 15 residues. Germline CDR1 reads MDHEN; CDR2 reads SYDVKM. The DNA for the CDR3 is TGTGCCAGCAGTCCACTAGGGGTCGGGGACTACGAGCAGTACTTC. It is translated as CASSPLGVGDYEQYF.

This clonotype has at least ten counts. The chain carries TRBV4-1 and TRBJ2-1; 8 nucleotides align to TRBD2. V gave up 1 base and J gave up 4 bases; unmatched junction bases: 9. The CDR3 length is 17 residues. CDR1 is MGHRA and CDR2 is YSYEKL in the germline V gene. This chain's CDR3 is CASSQGGGTRGYNEQFF. The CDR3 DNA reads TGCGCCAGCAGCCAAGGTGGTGGGACTAGAGGATACAATGAGCAGTTCTTC.

A word on this clonotype: The junction shows a germline mismatch at one end, possibly a read error. The gene calls are TRBV11-2 and TRBJ2-7; 7 bases fit TRBD2. Germline assignment: CDR1 SGHAT and CDR2 FQNNGV. The CDR3 has 16 amino acids. The CDR3 protein is CASSNDGRTTGSEPYF. The CDR3 coding sequence is TGTGCCAGCAGCAACGACGGGAGGACCACGGGAAGCGAGCCGTACTTC.

Turning to this clonotype: This could be a read error, since a much larger clone is one nucleotide away. The chain employs TRBV10-2 and TRBJ2-3, with D possibly matching TRBD2 (6 bases). V lost 3 bases, J lost 5 bases, and 15 bases lay in between. Germline V gene sequence: CDR1 WSHSY, CDR2 SAAADI. The CDR3 is made up of 15 amino acids. The CDR3 spells CASSDRTGAGDTQYF. The CDR3 coding sequence is TGCGCCAGCAGTGATAGGACGGGAGCTGGAGATACGCAGTATTTT.

About this clonotype: This clone may be a read error of a much larger clone one base away. Lacking the conserved final phenylalanine or tryptophan, this CDR3 likely reflects a read error. The chain couples TRBV4-2 to TRBJ2-1, with 7 bases identical to TRBD2. This CDR3 region has 15 residues. In germline, CDR1 is LGHNA, CDR2 YNFKEQ. V was pared by 8 bases and J by 2 bases, with 9 bases of the junction left unmatched. The CDR3 nucleotides read TGTGCCAGCGGGGGGGTCGGCGGACCCTACAATGAGCAGTTCCTC. Translated, it gives CASGGVGGPYNEQFL.